This T cell receptor (beta chain) was sequenced in a study of vaccination and CD4 T cells after COVID-19. On the study more broadly: Post-vaccination samples were procured at a median of roughly 76 days following dose two (range 14 to 241).

An Oncomine TCR Beta short-read assay was used to sequence the DNA from cultured CD4+ T cells. TCRdb redid the calling of the PCR reads with MiXCR, one entry per CDR3 protein. The profile shows roughly 7,200 distinct CDR3 sequences, around 41% of them singletons. The length of the CDR3 is 19 residues. Germline assignment: CDR1 DFQATT and CDR2 SNEGSKA (reference sequence). After removal of 1 base from V and 5 bases from J, the junction contained 13 bases not matched to a gene. This clonotype was seen a few times. Its antigen is as yet unknown. Treatment specified: roughly 10-day PBMC culture with coronavirus spike peptide pools or control peptides (ViraFEST assay). The unexposed donor's CD4+ T cells were collected before the COVID-19 pandemic (2011-2018). Negative selection was the method that isolated CD4+ T cells after more than eight days of culture.

The chain employs TRBV20-1 and TRBJ2-2, with 13 positions matching TRBD2. The source is a human donor in good health. The sample taken for sequencing was CD4+ T cells from blood, cultured in vitro. The CDR3 is CSARGSSGLAGDGTGELFF. CDR3 nucleotides: TGCAGTGCTAGAGGGTCGAGCGGACTAGCGGGAGATGGGACCGGGGAGCTGTTTTTT.